The source of this TCR beta chain is a study of shared clonotypes between healthy human individuals (dated by TCRdb to the early 2020s). For the study in its entirety: The cohort comprised a couple of women and a few men aged 18 to 49 years. Per donor, three plates each were used for CD4 naive and CD4 memory, two for CD8 naive, and one for CD8 memory. Blood TCR repertoires of several healthy adults were deeply sequenced to estimate repertoire size and the extent of clonotype sharing between individuals. Libraries were prepared and TCR repertoires were sequenced by different laboratories using diverse techniques, in order to increase sequencing depth and limit assay-specific biases. Per donor, leukapheresis produced somewhere between about 0.94 and 9 billion PBMCs.

Remarks on this clone: Its antigen has not been determined. Base qualities are not provided; no much larger clone lies one nucleotide away. This sample also contains other DNA sequences that code for the same CDR3.

CD8 naive samples consisted of CD45RO-negative cells that were positively selected for CCR7, yielding a CD45RA+CCR7+ population without TemRA cells. The donors were healthy, HIV-negative adults with no recently reported acute infections or vaccinations. Every donor was a Caucasian adult living in Nashville, Tennessee, USA. After blood collection by leukapheresis, PBMCs were isolated using Ficoll-Histopaque density gradient centrifugation and then cryopreserved in the vapor phase of liquid nitrogen. Analytical flow cytometry was used to check the purity and quantity of each magnetically sorted T cell population. Each sorted fraction had its genomic DNA isolated and then quantified by UV absorbance on a Nanodrop 2000c. What the research found in general, with its limitations: Higher generation probabilities were observed for clonotypes shared by all four sorted-subset donors than for non-shared clonotypes. Because the study included a small number of donors, the genetic and exposure-history diversity represented was limited. When a handful of donors were compared, the shared fraction of clonotypes was about 5% for naive CD4, approximately 3.5% for naive CD8, about 2.5% for memory CD4, and around 0.37% for memory CD8. Sampling was limited to blood, and TCR repertoires in tissue likely differ from TCR repertoires in blood. Pairwise subsampling indicated that sequencing depth was expected to affect the degree of clonotype sharing among donors. Naive subsets generally had larger estimated clonotype richness than memory subsets. Incomplete sequencing was indicated by rarefaction of sorted-subset datasets, despite the large sequencing depth.

V is shortened by 0 bases, J by 3 bases, and the region joining them spans 10 bases. CDR1 SGDLS and CDR2 YYNGEE were looked up in the germline V gene. From the cysteine through the phenylalanine, the CDR3 covers 14 amino acids. Only CDR3 DNA is held: 42 bases, read in frame from base 1. TCR CDR3 regions were amplified from genomic DNA by multiplex PCR using the deep immunoSEQ assay. Extracted genomic DNA from each cell subset was spread evenly across all wells of several immunoSEQ 96-well plates, with each plate serving as a replicate. For sorted subsets, 200 to 250 ng of genomic DNA, equivalent to 25,000 to 35,000 T cell genomes, went into each replicate PCR. The purified libraries were quantified using a Qubit 3.0 fluorometer, sized with a Bioanalyzer 2100, and then quantified again using the KAPA Library Quantification kit. A separate single-read 150-cycle Illumina NextSeq 550 flow cell was used to sequence each immunoSEQ 96-well plate. Processing in the source paper ran as follows. Because the immunoSEQ output included only junctional sequences and no quality scores, the filtering could not be the same as the filtering used for full-length reads. To assign V/J genes and CDR3, sequences were annotated using PyIR, a Python wrapper for IgBLAST v1.9, with IMGT germline references. Reads were removed for weak V/J assignments (E-value above 1e-6), missing CDR3, stop codons, out-of-frame junctions, or ambiguous translated residues. V3J clonotypes were defined by identical inferred V gene, J gene, and CDR3 amino acid sequence. To compute the percentage overlap between repertoires, the number of shared unique clonotypes was divided by the size of the smaller repertoire. Repertoire richness was assessed with RTK rarefaction, the Chao1 estimator, and Recon v2.1 estimates of unobserved clonotypes. Generation probabilities were computed with OLGA for all TCRbeta clonotypes obtained by the gDNA method from a few donors. TCRdb's version of the immuneACCESS table is confined to in-frame rearrangements and falls short of the full clone set. An unresolved V gene accounts for under half of the shortfall where checked; the remainder is of unknown origin. The DNA was the basis for D and trimming; V, J and clone size are from that table. This sample comprises about 2.1 million clones, under 95% of them detected only once. The ten largest clonotypes hold approximately 1.7% of the sample.

This TCR derives from a man younger than 35 in good health. Some clones in this sample may be carry-over from other donors' samples. The chain uses TRBV9 and TRBJ2-7, with no reliable assignment of the D segment. The sequenced sample was naive CD8+ T cells from PBMCs. In the paper's terms, the cell subset or site label means: CD45RA+CCR7+. For the CDR3, the sequence is CASSVGGSLYEQYF. The DNA is as follows: TGTGCCAGCAGCGTAGGGGGTTCCCTCTACGAGCAGTACTTC.